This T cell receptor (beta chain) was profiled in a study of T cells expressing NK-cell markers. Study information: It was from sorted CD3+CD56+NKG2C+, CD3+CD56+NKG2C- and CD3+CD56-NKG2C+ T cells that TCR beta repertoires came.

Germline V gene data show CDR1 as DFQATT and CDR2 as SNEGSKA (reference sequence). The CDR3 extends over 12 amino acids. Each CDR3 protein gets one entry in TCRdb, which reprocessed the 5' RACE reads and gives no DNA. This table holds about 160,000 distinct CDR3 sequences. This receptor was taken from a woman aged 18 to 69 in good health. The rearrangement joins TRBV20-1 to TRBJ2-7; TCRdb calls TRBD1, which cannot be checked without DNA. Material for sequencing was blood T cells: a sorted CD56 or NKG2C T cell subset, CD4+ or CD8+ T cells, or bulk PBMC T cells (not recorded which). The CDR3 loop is CGISGQGHEQYF.